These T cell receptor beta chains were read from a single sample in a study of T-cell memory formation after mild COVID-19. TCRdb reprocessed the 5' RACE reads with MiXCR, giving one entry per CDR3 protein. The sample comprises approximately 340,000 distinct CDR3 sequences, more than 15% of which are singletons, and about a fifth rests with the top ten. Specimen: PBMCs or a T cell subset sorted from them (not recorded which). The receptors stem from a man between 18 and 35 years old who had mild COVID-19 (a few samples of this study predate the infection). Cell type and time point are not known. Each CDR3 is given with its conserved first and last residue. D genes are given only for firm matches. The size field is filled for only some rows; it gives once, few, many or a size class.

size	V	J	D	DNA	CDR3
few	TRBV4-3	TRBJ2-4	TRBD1	TGCGCCAGCAGCCGCGGACAGGGGGCGTTCGACATTCAGTACTTC	CASSRGQGAFDIQYF
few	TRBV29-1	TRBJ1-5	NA	TGCAGCCTCGCCCCCCATGGTCAGCCCCAGCATTTT	CSLAPHGQPQHF
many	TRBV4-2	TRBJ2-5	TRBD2	TGTGCCAGCAGCCAAGATCCCACTAGCGGGAAAGAGACCCAGTACTTC	CASSQDPTSGKETQYF
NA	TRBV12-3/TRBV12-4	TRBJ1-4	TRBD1	TGTGCCAGCAGTCGACAGGGGCGGGGTGAAAAACTGTTTTTT	CASSRQGRGEKLFF
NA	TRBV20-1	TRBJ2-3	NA	TGCAGTTACGGGGGGCTCCTCACAGATACGCAGTATTTT	CSYGGLLTDTQYF
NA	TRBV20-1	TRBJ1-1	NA	TGCAGTGCTAGACCCCTAGGGCAGTACCGTTTCTTT	CSARPLGQYRFF
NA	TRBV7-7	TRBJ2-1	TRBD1	TGTGCTAGCAGCTCTTGGGGGACAGGGGGCGATGAGCAGTTCTTC	CASSSWGTGGDEQFF
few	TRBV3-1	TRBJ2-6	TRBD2	TGTGCCAGCAGCTGGGGGGGATCTGGGGCCAACGTCCTGACTTTC	CASSWGGSGANVLTF
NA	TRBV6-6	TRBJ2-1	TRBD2	TGTGCCAGCAGTTACTCAGGACTAGACCATAATGAGCAGTTCTTC	CASSYSGLDHNEQFF
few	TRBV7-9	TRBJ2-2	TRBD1	TGTGCCAGCAGCTCCGGAGACAGGGCGATCTCGGGGTCGTCGGGGGAGCTGTTTTTT	CASSSGDRAISGSSGELFF
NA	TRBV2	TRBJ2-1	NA	TGTGCCAGCAGTGAACCGGGGAATGAGCAGTTCTTC	CASSEPGNEQFF
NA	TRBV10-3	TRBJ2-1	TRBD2	TGTGCCATCAGTGAGGGAAGAAGCGGGGGGAACAATGAGCAGTTCTTC	CAISEGRSGGNNEQFF
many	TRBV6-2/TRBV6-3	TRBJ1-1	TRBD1	TGTGCCAGCAGCCGTGGACAGGGAGGGACTGAAGCTTTCTTT	CASSRGQGGTEAFF
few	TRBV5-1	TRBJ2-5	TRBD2	TGCGCCAGCAGCGAGGGACTAGCGGGGATACAAGAGACCCAGTACTTC	CASSEGLAGIQETQYF
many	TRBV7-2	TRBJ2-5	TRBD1	TGTGCCAGCAGTTCCGGGACAGGTTCCCAAGAGACCCAGTACTTC	CASSSGTGSQETQYF
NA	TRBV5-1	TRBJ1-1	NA	TGCGCCAGTCTGAGGGACTCAGACACTGAAGCTTTCTTT	CASLRDSDTEAFF